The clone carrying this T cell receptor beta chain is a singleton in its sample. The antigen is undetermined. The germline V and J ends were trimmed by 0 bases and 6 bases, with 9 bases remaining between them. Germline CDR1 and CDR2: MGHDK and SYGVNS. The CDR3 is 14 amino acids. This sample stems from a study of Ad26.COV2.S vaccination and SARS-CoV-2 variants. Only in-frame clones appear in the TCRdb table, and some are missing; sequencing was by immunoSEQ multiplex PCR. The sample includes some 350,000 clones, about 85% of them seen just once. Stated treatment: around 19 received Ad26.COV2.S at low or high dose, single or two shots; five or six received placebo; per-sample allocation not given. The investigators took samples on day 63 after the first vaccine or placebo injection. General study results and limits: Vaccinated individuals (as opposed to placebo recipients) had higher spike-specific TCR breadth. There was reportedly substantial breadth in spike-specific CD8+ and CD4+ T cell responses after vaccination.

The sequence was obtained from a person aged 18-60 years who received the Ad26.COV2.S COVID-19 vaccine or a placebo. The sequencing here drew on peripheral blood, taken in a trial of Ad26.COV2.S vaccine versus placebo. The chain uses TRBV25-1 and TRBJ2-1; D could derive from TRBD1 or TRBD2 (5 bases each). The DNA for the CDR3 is TGTGCCAGCAGTGAATATTGGGGGATCAATGAGCAGTTCTTC. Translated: CASSEYWGINEQFF.